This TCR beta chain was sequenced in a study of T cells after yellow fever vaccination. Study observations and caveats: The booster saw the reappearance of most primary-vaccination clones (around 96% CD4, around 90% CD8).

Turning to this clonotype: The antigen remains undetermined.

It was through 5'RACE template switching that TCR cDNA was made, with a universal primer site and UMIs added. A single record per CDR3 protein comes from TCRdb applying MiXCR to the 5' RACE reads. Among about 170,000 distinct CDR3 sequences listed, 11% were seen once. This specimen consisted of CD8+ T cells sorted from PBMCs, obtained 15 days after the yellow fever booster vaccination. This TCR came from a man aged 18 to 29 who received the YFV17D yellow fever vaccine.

CDR3 amino acids: CASSYGSAENQPQHF. The DNA of the CDR3 is TGTGCCAGCAGTTACGGGTCGGCAGAAAATCAGCCCCAGCATTTT. J is TRBJ1-5 and V is TRBV6-2 or TRBV6-3; no clear D. V lost 2 bases, J lost 4 bases, and 12 bases lay in between. The CDR3 has 15 amino acids. Germline V lookup: CDR1 MNHEY, CDR2 SVGEGT.